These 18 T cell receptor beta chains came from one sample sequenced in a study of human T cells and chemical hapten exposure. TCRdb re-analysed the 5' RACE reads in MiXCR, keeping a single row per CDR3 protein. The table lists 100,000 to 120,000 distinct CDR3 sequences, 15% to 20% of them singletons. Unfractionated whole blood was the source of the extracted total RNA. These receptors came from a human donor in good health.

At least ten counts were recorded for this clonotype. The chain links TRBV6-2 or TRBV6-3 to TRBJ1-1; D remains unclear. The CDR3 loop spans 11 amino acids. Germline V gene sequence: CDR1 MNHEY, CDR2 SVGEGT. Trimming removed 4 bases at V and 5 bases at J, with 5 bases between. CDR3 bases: TGTGCCAGCAGTTTAGGTACTGAAGCTTTCTTT. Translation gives CASSLGTEAFF.

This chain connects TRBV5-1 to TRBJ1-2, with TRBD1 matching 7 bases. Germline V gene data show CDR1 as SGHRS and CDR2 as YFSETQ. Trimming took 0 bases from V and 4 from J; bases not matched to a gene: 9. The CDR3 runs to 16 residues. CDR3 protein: CASSLAEGAESYGYTF. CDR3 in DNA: TGCGCCAGCAGCTTGGCCGAGGGGGCCGAAAGCTATGGCTACACCTTC.

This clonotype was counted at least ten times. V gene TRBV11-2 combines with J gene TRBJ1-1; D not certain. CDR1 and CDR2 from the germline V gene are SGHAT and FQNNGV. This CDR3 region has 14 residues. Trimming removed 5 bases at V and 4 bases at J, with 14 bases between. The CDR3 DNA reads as TGTGCCAGCAGCCCCTCCCTGTTAACCACTGAAGCTTTCTTT. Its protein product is CASSPSLLTTEAFF.

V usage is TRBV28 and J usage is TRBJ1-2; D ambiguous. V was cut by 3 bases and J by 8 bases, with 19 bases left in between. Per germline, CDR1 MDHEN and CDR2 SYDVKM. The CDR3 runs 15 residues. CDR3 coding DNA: TGTGCCAGCAGTTTGGAAAGGGAGACACCATTGGGCTACACCTTC. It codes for CASSLERETPLGYTF.

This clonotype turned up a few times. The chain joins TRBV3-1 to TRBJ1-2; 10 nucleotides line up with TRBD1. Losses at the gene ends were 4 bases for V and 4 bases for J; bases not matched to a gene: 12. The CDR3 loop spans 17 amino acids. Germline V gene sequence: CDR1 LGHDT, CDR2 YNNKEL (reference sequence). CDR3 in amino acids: CASSRKPGQGSVYGYTF. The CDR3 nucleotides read TGTGCCAGCAGCCGGAAACCGGGACAGGGGTCAGTCTATGGCTACACCTTC.

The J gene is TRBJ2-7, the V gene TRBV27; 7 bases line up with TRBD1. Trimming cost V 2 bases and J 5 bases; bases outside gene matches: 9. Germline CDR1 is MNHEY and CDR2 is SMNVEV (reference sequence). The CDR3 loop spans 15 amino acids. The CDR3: CASSLTRGRSHEQYF. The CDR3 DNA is TGTGCCAGCAGTTTAACAAGGGGGCGCAGCCACGAGCAGTACTTC.

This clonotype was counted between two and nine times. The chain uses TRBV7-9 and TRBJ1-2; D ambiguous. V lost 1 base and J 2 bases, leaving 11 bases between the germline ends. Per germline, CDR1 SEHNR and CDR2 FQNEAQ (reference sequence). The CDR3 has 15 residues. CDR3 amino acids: CASSLVPNPNYGYTF. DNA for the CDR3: TGTGCCAGCAGCTTAGTACCAAATCCGAACTATGGCTACACCTTC.

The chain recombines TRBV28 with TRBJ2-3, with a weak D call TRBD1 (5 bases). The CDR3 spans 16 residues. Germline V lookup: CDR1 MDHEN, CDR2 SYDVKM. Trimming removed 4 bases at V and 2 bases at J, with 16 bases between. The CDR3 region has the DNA TGTGCCAGCAGTTATCCCTGGGGCAGGGTCACAGATACGCAGTATTTT. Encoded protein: CASSYPWGRVTDTQYF.

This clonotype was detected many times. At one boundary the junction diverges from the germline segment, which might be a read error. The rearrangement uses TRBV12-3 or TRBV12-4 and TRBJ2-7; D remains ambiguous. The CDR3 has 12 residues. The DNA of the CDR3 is TGTGCCAGCAGCTTAGATCCATACGAGCAGTACTTC. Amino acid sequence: CASSLDPYEQYF.

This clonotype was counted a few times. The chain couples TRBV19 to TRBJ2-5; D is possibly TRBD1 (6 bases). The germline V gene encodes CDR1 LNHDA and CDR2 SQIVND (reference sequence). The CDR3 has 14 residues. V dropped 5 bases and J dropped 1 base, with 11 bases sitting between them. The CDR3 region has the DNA TGTGCCAGTAGTCCCGGGACACCCCAAGAGACCCAGTACTTC. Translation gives CASSPGTPQETQYF.

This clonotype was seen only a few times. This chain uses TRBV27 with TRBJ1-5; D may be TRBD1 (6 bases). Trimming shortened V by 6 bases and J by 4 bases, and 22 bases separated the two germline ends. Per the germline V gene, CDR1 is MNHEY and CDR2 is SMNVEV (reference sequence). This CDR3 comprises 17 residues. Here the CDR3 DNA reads TGTGCCAGCAGCCTTAGGTATAGTGTCGACAGGAATCAGCCCCAGCATTTT. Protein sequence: CASSLRYSVDRNQPQHF.

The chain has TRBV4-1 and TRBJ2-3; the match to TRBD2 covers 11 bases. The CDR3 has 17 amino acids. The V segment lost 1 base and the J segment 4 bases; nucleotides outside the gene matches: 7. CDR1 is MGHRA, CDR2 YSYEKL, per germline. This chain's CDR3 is CASSQVGASGRSDTQYF. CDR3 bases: TGCGCCAGCAGCCAAGTTGGGGCTAGCGGGAGGTCAGATACGCAGTATTTT.

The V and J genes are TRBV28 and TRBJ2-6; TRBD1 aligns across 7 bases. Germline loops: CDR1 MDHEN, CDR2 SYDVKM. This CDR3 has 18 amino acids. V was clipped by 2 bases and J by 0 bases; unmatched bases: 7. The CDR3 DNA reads TGTGCCAGCAGTTTAAAGGGGACAGCCCGCTCTGGGGCCAACGTCCTGACTTTC. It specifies CASSLKGTARSGANVLTF.

CDR3 in amino acids: CASSSPGRNQPQHF. DNA of the CDR3: TGTGCCAGCAGTTCACCGGGCCGCAATCAGCCCCAGCATTTT. The J gene is TRBJ1-5, the V gene TRBV28, with D unresolved. The CDR3 length is 14 residues. V lost 4 bases and J 2 bases, leaving 9 bases between the germline ends. The germline V gene has CDR1 MDHEN and CDR2 SYDVKM.

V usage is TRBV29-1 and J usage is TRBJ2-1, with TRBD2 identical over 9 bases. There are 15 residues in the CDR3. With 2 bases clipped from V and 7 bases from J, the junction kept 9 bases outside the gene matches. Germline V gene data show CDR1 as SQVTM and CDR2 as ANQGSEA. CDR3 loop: CSVERIAGAKNEQFF. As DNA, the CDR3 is TGCAGCGTTGAAAGGATAGCGGGAGCGAAGAATGAGCAGTTCTTC.

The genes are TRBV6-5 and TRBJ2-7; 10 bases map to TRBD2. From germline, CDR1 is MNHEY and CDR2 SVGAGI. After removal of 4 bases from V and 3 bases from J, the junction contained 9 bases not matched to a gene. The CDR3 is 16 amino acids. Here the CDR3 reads CASSFRQRTSGYEQYF. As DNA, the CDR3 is TGTGCCAGCAGTTTCAGACAGAGGACTAGCGGCTACGAGCAGTACTTC.

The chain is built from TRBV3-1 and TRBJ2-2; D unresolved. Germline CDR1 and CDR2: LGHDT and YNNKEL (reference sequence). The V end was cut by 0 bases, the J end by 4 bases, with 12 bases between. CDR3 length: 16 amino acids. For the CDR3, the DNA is TGTGCCAGCAGCCAAGAGATGACGGGCCGCACCGGGGAGCTGTTTTTT. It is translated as CASSQEMTGRTGELFF.

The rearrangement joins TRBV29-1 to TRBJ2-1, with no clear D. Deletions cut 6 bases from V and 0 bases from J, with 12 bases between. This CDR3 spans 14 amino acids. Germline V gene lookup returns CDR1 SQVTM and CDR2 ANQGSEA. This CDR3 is CSVMGWGSYNEQFF. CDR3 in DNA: TGCAGCGTCATGGGGTGGGGCTCCTACAATGAGCAGTTCTTC.